The clone carrying this T cell receptor beta chain is categorized as medium-sized. These data originate in a study of OX40 agonist ivuxolimab in advanced cancers. The germline gives CDR1 GTSNPN, CDR2 SVGIG (reference sequence). Trimming cost V 7 bases and J 7 bases, with 19 bases left between them. The CDR3 loop spans 13 amino acids. The investigators sampled blood at baseline, at cycle 4 day 1, and at cycle 7 day 1. The repertoire was sequenced with immunoSEQ multiplex PCR; TCRdb's copy has only in-frame clones and lacks some. Found here are tens of thousands of clones, roughly 85% of them singletons; the top ten hold 11%.

This sequence was found in an adult with an advanced solid tumor such as melanoma, head and neck, liver or kidney cancer. J is TRBJ1-1 and V is TRBV30; D is perhaps TRBD1 (5 bases). Specimen: CD4+ or CD8+ T cells sorted from blood, collected in a trial of the OX40 agonist ivuxolimab. The CDR3 sequence is CAYSIDRSFEAFF. The CDR3 DNA follows: TGTGCCTATAGTATAGACAGATCGTTTGAAGCTTTCTTT.